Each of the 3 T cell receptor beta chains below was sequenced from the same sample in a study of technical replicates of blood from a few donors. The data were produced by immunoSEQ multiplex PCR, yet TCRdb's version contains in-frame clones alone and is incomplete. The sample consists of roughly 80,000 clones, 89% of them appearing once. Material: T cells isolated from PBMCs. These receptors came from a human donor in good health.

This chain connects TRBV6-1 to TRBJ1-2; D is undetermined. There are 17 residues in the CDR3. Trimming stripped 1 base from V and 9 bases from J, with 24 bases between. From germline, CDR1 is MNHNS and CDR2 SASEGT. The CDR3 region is CASSEGPILPGRGSYTF. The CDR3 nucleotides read TGTGCCAGCAGTGAAGGACCGATTCTCCCTGGGCGTGGTAGCTACACCTTC.

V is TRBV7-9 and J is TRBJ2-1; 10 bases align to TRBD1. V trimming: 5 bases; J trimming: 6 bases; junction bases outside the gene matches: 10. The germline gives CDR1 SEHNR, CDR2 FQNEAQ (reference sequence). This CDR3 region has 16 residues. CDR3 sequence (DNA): TGTGCCAGCAGCCGCGGGGGGACAGGGGCGATCAATGAGCAGTTCTTC. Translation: CASSRGGTGAINEQFF.

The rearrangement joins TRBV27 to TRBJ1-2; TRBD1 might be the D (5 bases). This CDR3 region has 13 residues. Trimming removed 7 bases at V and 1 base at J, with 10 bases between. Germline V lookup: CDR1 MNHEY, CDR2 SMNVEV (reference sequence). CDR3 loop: CASTPGLNYGYTF. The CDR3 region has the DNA TGTGCCAGCACCCCGGGACTTAACTATGGCTACACCTTC.